A single T cell receptor beta chain is shown here with its context. This clone was picked up a small number of times. Its antigen is currently not known. One base away there is no much larger clone; base qualities are not given. The sample originates from a study of cytomegalovirus exposure and HLA in healthy donors (dated by TCRdb to about 2017). About the investigation overall: In an earlier analysis of several hundred of the donors, under 300 Gb of sequence data and just under 120 million unique TCR beta sequences from about 179 million T cells were reported. An early release that covered some 630 HLA-typed donors contained 300 to 350 gigabases of sequencing data and some 87 million unique TCR sequences. Of the 300 to 500 genotyped donors, 81% were placed in the genetic ancestry cluster associated with self-reported Caucasian donors. The aim of the study was to test whether cataloging public T cell receptors could identify signatures of past pathogen exposure. The study used immunosequencing to profile the T cell repertoires of approximately 640 subjects and linked those repertoires to cytomegalovirus serostatus. A separate validation cohort of roughly 130 different subjects was used in addition to the 666-subject first cohort. To predict cytomegalovirus infection status, the study combined high-throughput TCR immunosequencing, statistical association of individual TCRs with disease status, and machine learning. A later analysis re-examined previously published TCR beta repertoires from roughly 650 donors and added high-resolution HLA genotyping to investigate patterns of TCR occurrence. Rather than using new phenotypic data, the later analysis identified candidate immune exposures from TCR beta sequences and from how often those sequences occurred across donors. To decide whether each TCR beta V gene segment behaved as functional or pseudogenic, an earlier analysis of nearly 600 of the donors relied on high-throughput TCR beta sequencing. Alongside the repertoire data, information on donor age, sex, ethnicity and CMV serostatus was compiled. Genome-wide SNP genotypes for about 60% of the roughly 700 donors were used in a later genetic analysis, which treated that subset as a discovery cohort. Every discovery cohort repertoire had been produced on one sequencing platform. Class I and class II HLA loci were covered by the typing at four-digit resolution. Typing coverage differed by locus: A, B, C, DRB1 and DQB1 were typed in roughly 620-630 donors, DQA1 in about 510, DPA1 in some 600, and DPB1 in around 490. Because of strong linkage in the cohort, roughly five DR-DQ haplotypes were treated as single units for association and clustering. Across 398 genotyped donors of the cohort, an average of 235,054 unique TCR beta nucleotide sequences per donor were sequenced, and around 19% of those sequences were non-productive. General conclusions and limits of the study: A later genetic analysis associated a missense DCLRE1C variant with V-gene and J-gene trimming of TCR beta chains, and an independent cohort replicated the association. HLA typing was unavailable for some donors at each locus, so association tests used only the typed subset. Across donors, most TCR sequences were observed very rarely, whereas some public TCRs were present in many individuals. CMV serostatus was the only immune exposure information available for the cohort. In a later analysis, the rate of TCR association differed among HLA loci, with DRB1 alleles having the most associated TCRs and HLA-C alleles having the fewest. Over 15 rarely observed V segments, including chromosome 9 orphons, were excluded from the earlier analysis of almost 600 of the donors because counts were too low. The study gave a list of roughly 150 TCR beta chains associated with cytomegalovirus. Strong co-occurrence of HLA alleles, especially DR and DQ, made assigning TCR associations to individual alleles difficult. A few of the identified cytomegalovirus-associated TCR beta chains were confirmed in vitro to be specific for cytomegalovirus antigens. In both the original and validation cohorts, the classifier was reported to diagnose cytomegalovirus status with high specificity and sensitivity. A further reported finding was that TCR beta sequences accurately predicted the HLA-A and HLA-B alleles for most subjects in the first cohort. Presence/absence analyses assumed roughly uniform sequencing depth across donors, an assumption that may not hold. Only TCR beta chains were sequenced in this cohort, and the absence of alpha or paired-chain data limited detectable features. It was suggested by the authors that the approach could potentially be generalized to other disease states and immunological phenotypes. A cluster of highly shared sequence variants was judged likely to represent a technical artifact of the sequencing pipeline. Correlated functional status among segregating V segments might be attributable to linkage disequilibrium, but an unknown experimental factor could not be ruled out. In a later analysis, HLA-associated TCR beta chains were found to be more clonally expanded and to have lower generation probabilities than equally common non-associated chains. Broadly in line with IMGT annotations, most TCR beta V segments showed up in productive rearrangements about 90% or about 30% of the time in an earlier analysis of 450 to 750 of the donors. Compared with the approximately 700-donor mean, donors in an Asian-associated ancestry cluster had fewer N-insertions in productive TCRs, according to a later genetic analysis. A later analysis associated 15,000 or so TCR beta sequences with specific HLA alleles at a false discovery rate of 0.05. In a later analysis, most CMV-associated TCR beta chains were found to appear HLA-restricted, with HLA associations seemingly driven largely by CMV exposure. A later analysis reported that several top co-occurrence clusters appeared linked to parvovirus B19, influenza, CMV and Epstein-Barr virus.

The cohort comprised several hundred healthy bone marrow donors. At the time of sampling, every cohort member was nominally healthy, though immune exposures that went unrecorded were likely present. The donor tested CMV seronegative and was one of the 352 seronegative cohort members. Each donor provided a peripheral blood sample, and peripheral blood mononuclear cells were used for TCR beta sequencing. Genomic DNA extraction from the blood cell samples was performed with the Qiagen DNeasy Blood Extraction Kit. Library prep was done by the immunoSEQ multiplex PCR assay. The multiplex PCR relied on a mix of 60 forward primers for TCR Vbeta segments and 13 reverse primers for TCR Jbeta segments. Amplification of the CDR3 region of rearranged TCR beta genes was performed with a multiplex PCR assay on genomic DNA. The Illumina HiSeq System was used to sequence the amplified TCR beta libraries as 87-base-pair reads. In the source study's methods: Across the roughly 670 repertoires, a later analysis counted tens of millions of unique TCR beta chains, about 10 million of which were shared by at least two donors. Raw reads were error-corrected and collapsed into unique sequences with a nearest-neighbor algorithm that merged closely related sequences to remove PCR and sequencing errors. Alignment of CDR3 sequences to IMGT reference sequences was used to assign V, D and J gene segments. For a sequence to be retained, a match of at least six nucleotides was required to both a V gene segment and a J gene segment. A rearrangement was called productive if the CDR3 had no stop codons and remained in frame with V and J, and every other rearrangement was called non-productive. Following IMGT convention, CDR3 was defined as the stretch from the second conserved V-encoded cysteine to the conserved J-encoded phenylalanine. In an earlier analysis of roughly 610 of the donors, sequences lacking an unambiguous match to a single V gene segment were excluded. In an earlier analysis of 587 of the donors, a V segment was called functional when productive rearrangements were above 56.7%, and segregating when the standard deviation between donors exceeded 5%. A statistical classification framework was built to diagnose cytomegalovirus status from the catalog of TCR beta chain sequences. A later analysis assigned V and J genes by comparing TCR nucleotide sequences with IMGT/GENE-DB human TR gene sequences. In a later analysis, CDR3 sequences and most-parsimonious VDJ recombination scenarios were assigned using the TCRdist pipeline. In a later analysis, every TCR beta chain was defined by the combination of its CDR3 amino acid sequence and its V-gene family, and reads without a unique V-gene family were dropped. In a later analysis, around 650 highly shared, low-generation-probability nucleotide sequences were removed to address suspected cross-contamination and a sequencing artifact. In a later analysis, a clonal expansion index for each public chain was calculated from normalized within-repertoire ranks of inferred template counts. Generation probabilities in a later analysis came from a VDJ recombination model fitted to out-of-frame rearrangements, and those results were checked against IGoR. In a later analysis, TCR-TCR, TCR-HLA and TCR-CMV co-occurrence was scored with hypergeometric tests, and a repertoire-size bias correction was applied to TCR pairs. False discovery rates were estimated in a later analysis by permuting HLA or CMV assignments 20 times. In a later analysis, co-occurring TCRs were grouped using DBSCAN, with TCRdist sequence similarity added in when clustering inside HLA-allele-positive subsets. Co-occurrence clustering excluded repertoires with fewer than 30,000 or more than 120,000 public chains, plus five with anomalous nucleotide sharing. In TCRdb, the immuneACCESS table is reduced to in-frame sequences with V and J assigned. These tables do not hold every clone; where another copy was compared, an unresolved V gene accounts for under half, and the others remain unexplained. For V, J and clone size, that table is used; D and trimming come from the DNA. In all, the sample holds some 120,000 clones, and 80% of those were seen once. The ten largest clonotypes hold 1% of the sample.

This TCR derives from a man aged 40-50 years in good health and CMV-seronegative. What was sequenced was PBMCs.

The CDR3 has the sequence CAWRRQGSYEQYF. In nucleotides, the sequence is TGTGCCTGGAGGCGACAGGGATCCTACGAGCAGTACTTC. The sequence links TRBV30 to TRBJ2-7; 7 of the junction bases match TRBD1. At the junction V is shortened by 3 bases and J by 1 base; bases outside the gene matches: 3. The CDR3 runs 13 residues from the cysteine to the phenylalanine. Only the CDR3 portion is preserved as DNA: 39 bases, with reading frame beginning at the first base. CDR1 and CDR2 are drawn from the germline V gene (reference sequence): GTSNPN, SVGIG.